This note documents a single T cell receptor beta chain sequence. Its antigen is as yet unknown. Clones were sequenced by immunoSEQ multiplex PCR, and TCRdb holds only the in-frame ones, with some missing. The profile covers some 2,500,000 clones, with less than 95% appearing a single time and around 0.35% taken by the ten largest. The record originates from a study of shared clonotypes between healthy human individuals. For the study at large: The plates for each donor numbered three CD4 naive, three CD4 memory, two CD8 naive and one CD8 memory. Findings and caveats of the study: Among the subsets, naive ones generally showed larger estimated richness than memory ones. Around 5% of naive CD4 clonotypes were common to four donors.

The CDR3 extends over 15 amino acids. Germline V gene sequence: CDR1 LGHNA, CDR2 YNFKEQ. With V trimmed by 2 bases and J by 2 bases, 4 bases remained unmatched. The sequence was collected from a man between 18 and 35 years old in good health. Some clones in this sample may be carry-over from other donors' samples. The material sequenced was naive CD4+ T cells from PBMCs. Subset defined: CD45RA+ positively selected. This chain connects TRBV4-2 to TRBJ2-7; 9 positions agree with TRBD1. CDR3 DNA sequence: TGTGCCAGCAGCCAACTGGGACAGGGAGCCTACGAGCAGTACTTC. Its translation: CASSQLGQGAYEQYF.